The clone carrying this T cell receptor (beta chain) was seen a handful of times. This entry belongs to a study of regulatory T cells in long-lasting Graves disease. The CDR3 spans 16 residues. V shed 7 bases and J 0 bases; nucleotides not matched to a gene: 12. Germline values: CDR1 SQVTM, CDR2 ANQGSEA. Researchers made TCR beta libraries by using iRepertoire HTBI primers and running Arm-PCR on CDR3 regions. Each CDR3 protein gets one entry after TCRdb re-called the multiplex PCR reads with MiXCR. The sample includes 550,000 to 700,000 distinct CDR3 sequences, 15% to 20% of them seen just once. The time point denotes: newly diagnosed GD, antithyroid drugs for less than 3 months. Scientists built the TCR library using RNA that was extracted from PBMCs. It was by American Thyroid Association guidelines that Graves' disease was diagnosed. In addition, the sample was reused for a study of T cells in Graves' hyperthyroidism and ophthalmopathy. That work states: Clinical symptoms, serum thyroxine and TRAb, thyroid ultrasound and orbital computed tomography together formed the diagnostic basis. An initial round of RT-PCR targeting the TCR CDR3 relied on the HTBI primer set. Among clonotypes expanded in thyroid above 0.001, most were also found in blood.

This clonotype originated in a man aged 18 to 35 with Graves disease. The sequenced sample was peripheral blood mononuclear cells (PBMCs), obtained at new diagnosis, from a patient treated with antithyroid drugs. This chain connects TRBV29-1 to TRBJ1-1; 9 nucleotides agree with TRBD1. The CDR3 region has the DNA TGCAGCGCCTTACCCCGGGACAGGGTCCTGAACACTGAAGCTTTCTTT. Its protein is CSALPRDRVLNTEAFF.